Sequencing of this T cell receptor (beta chain) was carried out in a study of identical twins. Whole-study results and caveats: Beta clonotypes that were abundant in cord blood contained fewer insertions, a pattern absent from memory repertoires. Models predicted too little out-of-frame TCR alpha sharing in monozygotic twins.

MiXCR, run by TCRdb on the 5' RACE reads, gives a single entry per CDR3 protein. The sample comprises more than 200,000 distinct CDR3 sequences, less than 10% of which are singletons, and about 5.2% rests with the top ten. Healthy Caucasians, and only they, were the donors. About this clonotype: Its antigen is not known.

The sequence derives from a woman between 18 and 30 years old in good health. Sequenced sample: memory (CD45RO+) T cells sorted from blood.

This chain's CDR3 is CASPEGFGAGELFF. For the CDR3, the DNA is TGTGCCAGTCCCGAGGGGTTTGGGGCCGGGGAGCTGTTTTTT. This rearrangement joins TRBV7-2 to TRBJ2-2, with D possibly called TRBD1 or TRBD2 (5 bases each). The length of the CDR3 is 14 residues. V dropped 9 bases and J dropped 6 bases, with 17 bases sitting between them. Per germline, CDR1 SGHTA and CDR2 FQGNSA.